What follows is one TCR beta chain and its context. These data come from a study of blood T cell repertoires in COVID-19. As for the study in general: Researchers got acute and convalescent COVID-19 samples from the United States, Italy and Spain. T cells, B-cell-depleted T cells, or PBMCs supplied cDNA or gDNA.

V shed 0 bases and J 6 bases; nucleotides not matched to a gene: 4. Looked up from germline, CDR1 is SGHAT and CDR2 is FQDESV (reference sequence). The CDR3 loop spans 15 amino acids. Produced via immunoSEQ multiplex PCR; TCRdb's table is partial and in-frame only. The sample includes fewer than 150,000 clones, roughly 84% of them seen just once. The source of this sequence is a woman aged 30 to 39 who had recovered from COVID-19. The chain employs TRBV11-1 and TRBJ2-2; 7 nucleotides align to TRBD1. The sequencing sample was made of peripheral blood. The CDR3: CASSLAQGMAGELFF. The CDR3 bases are TGTGCCAGCAGCTTAGCACAGGGGATGGCCGGGGAGCTGTTTTTT. The variable domain in full, completed from reference TRBV11-1 and TRBJ2-2, reads EAEVAQSPRYKITEKSQAVAFWCDPISGHATLYWYRQILGQGPELLVQFQDESVVDDSQLPKDRFSAERLKGVDSTLKIQPAELGDSAMYLCASSLAQGMAGELFFGEGSRLTVL.